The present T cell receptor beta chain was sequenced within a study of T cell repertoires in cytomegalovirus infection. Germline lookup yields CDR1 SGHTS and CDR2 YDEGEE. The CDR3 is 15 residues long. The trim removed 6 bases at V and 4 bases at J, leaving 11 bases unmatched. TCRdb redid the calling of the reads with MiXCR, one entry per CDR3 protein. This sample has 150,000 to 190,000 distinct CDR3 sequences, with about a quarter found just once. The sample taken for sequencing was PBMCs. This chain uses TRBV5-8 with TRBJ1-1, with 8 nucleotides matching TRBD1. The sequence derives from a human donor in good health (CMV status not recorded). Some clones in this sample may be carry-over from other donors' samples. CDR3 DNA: TGTGCCAGCAAGACAGGGGCGACCCGGATCACTGAAGCTTTCTTT. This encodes CASKTGATRITEAFF.